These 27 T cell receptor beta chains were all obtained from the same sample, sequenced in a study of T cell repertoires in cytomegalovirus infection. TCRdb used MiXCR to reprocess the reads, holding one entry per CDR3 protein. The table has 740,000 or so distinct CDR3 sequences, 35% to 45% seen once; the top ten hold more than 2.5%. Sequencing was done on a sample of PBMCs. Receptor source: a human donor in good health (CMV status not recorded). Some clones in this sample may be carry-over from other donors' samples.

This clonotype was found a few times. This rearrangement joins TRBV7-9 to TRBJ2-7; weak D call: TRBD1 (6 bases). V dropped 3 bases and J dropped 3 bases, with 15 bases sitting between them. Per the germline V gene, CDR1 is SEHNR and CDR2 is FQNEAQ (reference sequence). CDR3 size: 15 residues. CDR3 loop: CASSLSQGLGYEQYF. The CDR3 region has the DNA TGTGCCAGCAGCTTGTCTCAGGGGCTAGGCTACGAGCAGTACTTC. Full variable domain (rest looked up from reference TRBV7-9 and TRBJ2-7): DTGVSQNPRHKITKRGQNVTFRCDPISEHNRLYWYRQTLGQGPEFLTYFQNEAQLEKSRLLSDRFSAERPKGSFSTLEIQRTEQGDSAMYLCASSLSQGLGYEQYFGPGTRLTVT.

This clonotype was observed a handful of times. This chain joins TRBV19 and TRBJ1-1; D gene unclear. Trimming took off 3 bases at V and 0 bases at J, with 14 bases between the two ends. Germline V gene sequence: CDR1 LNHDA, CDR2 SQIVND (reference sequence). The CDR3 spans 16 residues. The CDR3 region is CASSIAREGLNTEAFF. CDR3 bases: TGTGCCAGTAGTATCGCCCGGGAGGGATTGAACACTGAAGCTTTCTTT.

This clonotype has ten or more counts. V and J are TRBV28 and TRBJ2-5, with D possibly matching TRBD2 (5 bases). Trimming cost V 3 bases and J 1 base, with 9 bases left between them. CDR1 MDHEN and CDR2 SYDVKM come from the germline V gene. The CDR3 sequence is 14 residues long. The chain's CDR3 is CASSFPGIQETQYF. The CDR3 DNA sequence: TGTGCCAGCAGTTTCCCGGGGATCCAAGAGACCCAGTACTTC.

CDR3 sequence reads: CASRGVDRGEKLFF. The CDR3 DNA reads TGTGCCAGCAGGGGAGTAGACAGGGGGGAAAAACTGTTTTTT. The chain links TRBV7-8 to TRBJ1-4; TRBD1 matches 9 bases. J gave up 8 bases and V 6 bases, and 7 bases lay outside the gene matches. The CDR3 is 14 amino acids. CDR1 SGHVS and CDR2 FQNEAQ come from the germline V gene.

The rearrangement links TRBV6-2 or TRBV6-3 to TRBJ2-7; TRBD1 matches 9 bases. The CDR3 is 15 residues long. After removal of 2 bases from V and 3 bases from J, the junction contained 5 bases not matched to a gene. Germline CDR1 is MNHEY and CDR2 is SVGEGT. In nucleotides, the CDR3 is TGTGCCAGCAGTTACGCACAGGGGGCCGACTACGAGCAGTACTTC. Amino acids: CASSYAQGADYEQYF.

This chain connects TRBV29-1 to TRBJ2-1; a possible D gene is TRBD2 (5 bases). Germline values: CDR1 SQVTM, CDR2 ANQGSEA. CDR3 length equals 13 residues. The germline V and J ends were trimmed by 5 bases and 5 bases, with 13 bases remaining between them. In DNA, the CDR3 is TGCAGCGTTCCTAGCCCAGCCCACAATGAGCAGTTCTTC. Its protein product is CSVPSPAHNEQFF.

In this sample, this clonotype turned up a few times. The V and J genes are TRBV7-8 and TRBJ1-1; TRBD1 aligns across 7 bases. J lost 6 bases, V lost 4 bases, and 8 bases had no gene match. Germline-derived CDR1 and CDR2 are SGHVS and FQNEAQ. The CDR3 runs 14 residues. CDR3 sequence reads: CASSWTGQGSEAFF. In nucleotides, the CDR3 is TGTGCCAGCAGCTGGACAGGCCAGGGATCTGAAGCTTTCTTT.

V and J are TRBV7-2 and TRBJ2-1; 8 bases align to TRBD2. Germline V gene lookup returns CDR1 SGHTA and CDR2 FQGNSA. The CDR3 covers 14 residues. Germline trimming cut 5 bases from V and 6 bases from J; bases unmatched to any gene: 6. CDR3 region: CASSPTSVSNEQFF. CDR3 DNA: TGTGCCAGCAGCCCGACTAGCGTCTCCAATGAGCAGTTCTTC. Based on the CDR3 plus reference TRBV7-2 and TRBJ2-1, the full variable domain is GAGVSQSPSNKVTEKGKDVELRCDPISGHTALYWYRQSLGQGLEFLIYFQGNSAPDKSGLPSDRFSAERTGGSVSTLTIQRTQQEDSAVYLCASSPTSVSNEQFFGPGTRLTVL.

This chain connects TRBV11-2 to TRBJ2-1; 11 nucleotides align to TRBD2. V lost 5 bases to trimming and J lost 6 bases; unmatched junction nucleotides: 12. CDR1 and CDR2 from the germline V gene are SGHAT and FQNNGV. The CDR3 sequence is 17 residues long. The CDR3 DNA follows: TGTGCCAGCAGCCAAGTGGCTAGCGGGAGGAACCTCAATGAGCAGTTCTTC. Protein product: CASSQVASGRNLNEQFF.

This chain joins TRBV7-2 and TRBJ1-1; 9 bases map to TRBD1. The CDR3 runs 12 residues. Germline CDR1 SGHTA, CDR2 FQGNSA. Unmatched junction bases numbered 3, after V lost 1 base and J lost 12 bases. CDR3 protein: CASSLGDRGSFF. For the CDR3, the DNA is TGTGCCAGCAGCTTAGGTGACAGGGGGTCTTTCTTT. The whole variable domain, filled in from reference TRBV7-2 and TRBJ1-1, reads GAGVSQSPSNKVTEKGKDVELRCDPISGHTALYWYRQSLGQGLEFLIYFQGNSAPDKSGLPSDRFSAERTGGSVSTLTIQRTQQEDSAVYLCASSLGDRGSFFGQGTRLTVV.

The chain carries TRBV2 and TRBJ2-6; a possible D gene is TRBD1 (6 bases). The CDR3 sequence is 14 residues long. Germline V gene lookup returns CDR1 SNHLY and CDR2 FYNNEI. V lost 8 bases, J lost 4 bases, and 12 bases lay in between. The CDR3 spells CASSPGTGANVLTF. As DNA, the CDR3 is TGTGCCAGCTCCCCAGGGACAGGGGCCAACGTCCTGACTTTC.

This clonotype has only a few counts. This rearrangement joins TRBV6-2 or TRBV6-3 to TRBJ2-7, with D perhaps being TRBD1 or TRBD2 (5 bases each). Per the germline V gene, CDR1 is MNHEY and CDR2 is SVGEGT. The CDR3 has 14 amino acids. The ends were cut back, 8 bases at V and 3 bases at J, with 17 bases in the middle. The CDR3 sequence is CASGQTGRFYEQYF. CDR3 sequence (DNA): TGTGCCAGCGGACAAACGGGACGGTTCTACGAGCAGTACTTC.

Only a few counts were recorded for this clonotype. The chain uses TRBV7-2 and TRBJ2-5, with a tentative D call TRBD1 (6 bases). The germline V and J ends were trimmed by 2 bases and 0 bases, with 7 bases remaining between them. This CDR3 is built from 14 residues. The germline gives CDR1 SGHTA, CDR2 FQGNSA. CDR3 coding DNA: TGTGCCAGCAGCTTAACAGGGCACCAAGAGACCCAGTACTTC. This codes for CASSLTGHQETQYF.

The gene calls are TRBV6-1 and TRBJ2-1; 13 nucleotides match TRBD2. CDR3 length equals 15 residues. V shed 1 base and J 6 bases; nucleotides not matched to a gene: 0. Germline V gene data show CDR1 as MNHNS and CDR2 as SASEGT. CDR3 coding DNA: TGTGCCAGCAGTGAAGGGACTAGCGGGGGCAATGAGCAGTTCTTC. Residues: CASSEGTSGGNEQFF.

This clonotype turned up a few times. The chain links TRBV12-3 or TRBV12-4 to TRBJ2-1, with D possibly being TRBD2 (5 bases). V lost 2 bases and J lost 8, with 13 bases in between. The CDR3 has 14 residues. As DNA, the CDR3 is TGTGCCAGCAGTTTAAAGCTAGCTTTCGATGAGCAGTTCTTC. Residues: CASSLKLAFDEQFF.

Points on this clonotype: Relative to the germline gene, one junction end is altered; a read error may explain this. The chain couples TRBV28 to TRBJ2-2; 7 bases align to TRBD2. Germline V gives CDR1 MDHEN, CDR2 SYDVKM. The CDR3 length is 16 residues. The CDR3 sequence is CANSPRGVSNTGELFF. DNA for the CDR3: TGTGCCAACAGTCCCCGGGGGGTATCGAACACCGGGGAGCTGTTTTTT.

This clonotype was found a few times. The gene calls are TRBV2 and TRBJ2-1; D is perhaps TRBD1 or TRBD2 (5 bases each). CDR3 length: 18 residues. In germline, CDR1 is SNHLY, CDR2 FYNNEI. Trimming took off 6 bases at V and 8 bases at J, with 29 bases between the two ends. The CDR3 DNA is TGTGCCAGCAGCGATGACCCCACGACACGCTCGAGGGGCGATGAGCAGTTCTTC. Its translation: CASSDDPTTRSRGDEQFF.

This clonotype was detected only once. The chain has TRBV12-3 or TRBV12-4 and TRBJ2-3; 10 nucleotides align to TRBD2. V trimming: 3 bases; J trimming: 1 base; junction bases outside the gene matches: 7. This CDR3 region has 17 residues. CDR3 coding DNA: TGTGCCAGCAGTTTTTATAGCGGGGGGCCCCGCACAGATACGCAGTATTTT. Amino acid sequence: CASSFYSGGPRTDTQYF.

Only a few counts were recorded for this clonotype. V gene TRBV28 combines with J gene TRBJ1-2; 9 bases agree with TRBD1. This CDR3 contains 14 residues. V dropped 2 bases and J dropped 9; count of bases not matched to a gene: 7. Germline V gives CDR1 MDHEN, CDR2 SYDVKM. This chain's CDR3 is CASSLIGQGTSYTF. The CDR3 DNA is TGTGCCAGCAGTTTAATCGGACAGGGGACAAGCTACACCTTC.

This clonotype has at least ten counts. CDR3 in DNA: TGTGCCAGCAGTTTCCCGGGACGGAACTATGGCTACACCTTC. It is translated as CASSFPGRNYGYTF. This chain joins TRBV12-3 or TRBV12-4 and TRBJ1-2; TRBD1 is a possible D gene (5 bases). The CDR3 spans 14 residues. The ends were cut back, 3 bases at V and 2 bases at J, with 10 bases in the middle.

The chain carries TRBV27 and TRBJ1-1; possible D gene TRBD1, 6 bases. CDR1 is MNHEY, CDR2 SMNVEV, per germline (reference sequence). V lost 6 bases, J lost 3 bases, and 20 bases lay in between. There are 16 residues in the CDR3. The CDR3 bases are TGTGCCAGCAGCCTATTCCGACGGGGGCGAGACACTGAAGCTTTCTTT. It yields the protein CASSLFRRGRDTEAFF.

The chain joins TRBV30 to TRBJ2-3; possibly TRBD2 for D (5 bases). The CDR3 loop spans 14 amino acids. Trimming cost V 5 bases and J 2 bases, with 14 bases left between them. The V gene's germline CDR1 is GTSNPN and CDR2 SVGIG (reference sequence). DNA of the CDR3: TGTGCCTGGGCCCGGAGGAAATACACAGATACGCAGTATTTT. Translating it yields CAWARRKYTDTQYF. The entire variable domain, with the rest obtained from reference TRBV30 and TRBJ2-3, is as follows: SQTIHQWPATLVQPVGSPLSLECTVEGTSNPNLYWYRQAAGRGLQLLFYSVGIGQISSEVPQNLSASRPQDRQFILSSKKLLLSDSGFYLCAWARRKYTDTQYFGPGTRLTVL.

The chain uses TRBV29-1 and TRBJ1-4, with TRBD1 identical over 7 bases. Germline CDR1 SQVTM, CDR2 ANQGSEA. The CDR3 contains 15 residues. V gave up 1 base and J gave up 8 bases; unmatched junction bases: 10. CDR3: CSVEARDSLGEKLFF. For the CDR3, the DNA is TGCAGCGTTGAAGCTAGGGACAGCTTAGGAGAAAAACTGTTTTTT.

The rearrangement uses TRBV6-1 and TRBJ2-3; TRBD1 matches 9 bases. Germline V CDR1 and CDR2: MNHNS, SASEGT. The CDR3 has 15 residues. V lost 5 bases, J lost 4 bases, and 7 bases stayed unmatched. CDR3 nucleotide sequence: TGTGCCAGCAGTACATACAGGGGGCGCGCAGATACGCAGTATTTT. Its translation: CASSTYRGRADTQYF.

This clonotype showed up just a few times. The CDR3 sequence is CASSLDGRGYNEQFF. The CDR3 region has the DNA TGTGCCAGCAGCTTAGACGGGAGGGGCTACAATGAGCAGTTCTTC. The rearrangement links TRBV7-2 to TRBJ2-1, with 8 bases lining up with TRBD2. From germline, CDR1 is SGHTA and CDR2 FQGNSA. With 1 base clipped from V and 3 bases from J, the junction kept 2 bases outside the gene matches. The CDR3 has 15 residues.

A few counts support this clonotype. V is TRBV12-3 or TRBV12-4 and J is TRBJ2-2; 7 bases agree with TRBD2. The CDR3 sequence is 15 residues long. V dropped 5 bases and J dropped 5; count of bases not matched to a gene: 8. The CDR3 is CASSTRGVRTGELFF. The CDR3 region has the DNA TGTGCCAGCAGTACCCGGGGGGTTCGGACCGGGGAGCTGTTTTTT.

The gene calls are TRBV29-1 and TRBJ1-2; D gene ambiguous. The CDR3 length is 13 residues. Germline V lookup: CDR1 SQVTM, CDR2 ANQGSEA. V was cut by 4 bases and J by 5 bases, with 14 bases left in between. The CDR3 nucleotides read TGCAGCGTTGGGAGGGATTTGACGTATGGCTACACCTTC. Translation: CSVGRDLTYGYTF.